This TCR beta chain was identified during a study of vaccination effects on CD4 cells after COVID-19. Study-wide background: Two million PBMC were placed in each well, which was supplemented with approximately 9.7 IU/ml IL-2 and 10 ug/ml peptides.

The CDR3 extends over 12 amino acids. Germline CDR1 and CDR2: KGHSH and LQKENI. The V gene lost 3 bases and the J gene lost 3 bases, with 5 bases spanning the gap. Turning to this clone: Its antigen is not known.

Following a roughly 11-day culture, CD4+ T cells were purified. The method was immunoSEQ multiplex PCR; TCRdb's version includes in-frame clones alone and lacks a portion of them. This sample has fewer than 40,000 clones, with 68% found just once. The rearrangement joins TRBV18 to TRBJ2-5; D remains ambiguous. The source was CD4+ T cells from PBMCs cultured without peptide, collected before COVID-19 vaccination. This receptor was identified in a human donor who received a COVID-19 vaccine. The CDR3: CASSPREETQYF. CDR3 nucleotides: TGTGCCAGCTCACCCCGAGAAGAGACCCAGTACTTC.